This T cell receptor beta chain was sequenced for a study of OX40 agonist ivuxolimab in advanced cancers. About the study: Every 2 weeks, patients got intravenous ivuxolimab at one of six dose levels (0.01-10 mg/kg). Dose-escalation patients' cancers were hepatocellular carcinoma, melanoma, renal cell or head and neck cancer. Participants averaged about 60 years of age (range about 23 to 90) and were about 85% male. Regarding the study as a whole: By week 6 at 0.1 to 3.0 mg/kg, blood CD4+ and CD8+ T cells had expanded clonally.

On this clone: Its target is not known.

The data were produced by immunoSEQ multiplex PCR, yet TCRdb's version contains in-frame clones alone and is incomplete. The sample carries roughly 68,000 clones, about 79% recorded once. The sample here was CD4+ or CD8+ T cells sorted from blood, taken in a trial of the OX40 agonist ivuxolimab. This receptor was obtained from an adult with an advanced solid tumor such as melanoma, head and neck, liver or kidney cancer.

The chain's CDR3 is CASNLAGAQAGELFF. CDR3 nucleotide sequence: TGCGCCAGCAACCTAGCGGGAGCTCAAGCCGGGGAGCTGTTTTTT. The V gene is TRBV10-2, the J gene TRBJ2-2; 10 bases are shared with TRBD2. V was clipped by 7 bases and J by 6 bases; unmatched bases: 8. Per germline, CDR1 WSHSY and CDR2 SAAADI. The CDR3 spans 15 residues.